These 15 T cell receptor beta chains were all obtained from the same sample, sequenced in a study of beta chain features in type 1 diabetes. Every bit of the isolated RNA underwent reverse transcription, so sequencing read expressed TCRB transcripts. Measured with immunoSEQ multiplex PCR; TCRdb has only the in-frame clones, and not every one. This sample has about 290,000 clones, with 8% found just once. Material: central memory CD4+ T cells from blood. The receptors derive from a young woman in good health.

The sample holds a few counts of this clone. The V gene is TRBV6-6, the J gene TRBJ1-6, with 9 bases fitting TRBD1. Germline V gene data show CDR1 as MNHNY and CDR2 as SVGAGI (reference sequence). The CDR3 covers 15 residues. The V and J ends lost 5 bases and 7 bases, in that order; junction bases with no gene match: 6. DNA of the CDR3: TGTGCCAGCAGTGGCGAAGGGACAGGGAATTCACCCCTCCACTTT. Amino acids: CASSGEGTGNSPLHF.

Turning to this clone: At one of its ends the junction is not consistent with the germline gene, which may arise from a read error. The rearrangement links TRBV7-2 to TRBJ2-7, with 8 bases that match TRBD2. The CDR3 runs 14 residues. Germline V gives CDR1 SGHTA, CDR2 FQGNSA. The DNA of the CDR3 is TGTGCCAGCAGCTCCCAACCGGGGAGCGGGAGAGATGACTTC. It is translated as CASSSQPGSGRDDF.

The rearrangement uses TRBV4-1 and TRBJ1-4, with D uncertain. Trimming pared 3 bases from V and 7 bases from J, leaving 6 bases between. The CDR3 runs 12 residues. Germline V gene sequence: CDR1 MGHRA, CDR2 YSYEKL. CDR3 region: CASSQNGEKLFF. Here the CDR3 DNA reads TGCGCCAGCAGCCAGAACGGTGAAAAACTGTTTTTT.

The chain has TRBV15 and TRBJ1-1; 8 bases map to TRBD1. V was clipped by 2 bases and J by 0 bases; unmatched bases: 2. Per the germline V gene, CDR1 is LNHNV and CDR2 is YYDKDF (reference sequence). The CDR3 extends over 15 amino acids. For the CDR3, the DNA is TGTGCCACCAGCAGATGGACAGGGTTGAACACTGAAGCTTTCTTT. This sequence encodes CATSRWTGLNTEAFF. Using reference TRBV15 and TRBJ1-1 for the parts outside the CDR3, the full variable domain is DAMVIQNPRYQVTQFGKPVTLSCSQTLNHNVMYWYQQKSSQAPKLLFHYYDKDFNNEADTPDNFQSRRPNTSFCFLDIRSPGLGDTAMYLCATSRWTGLNTEAFFGQGTRLTVV.

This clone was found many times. In nucleotides, the CDR3 is TGTGCCAGCAGACGACAGGTCCTGAACACCGGGGAGCTGTTTTTT. Residues: CASRRQVLNTGELFF. The chain links TRBV28 to TRBJ2-2; tentatively, D is TRBD1 (6 bases). The germline V and J ends were trimmed by 6 bases and 1 base, with 12 bases remaining between them. The CDR3 spans 15 residues. Germline CDR1 MDHEN, CDR2 SYDVKM.

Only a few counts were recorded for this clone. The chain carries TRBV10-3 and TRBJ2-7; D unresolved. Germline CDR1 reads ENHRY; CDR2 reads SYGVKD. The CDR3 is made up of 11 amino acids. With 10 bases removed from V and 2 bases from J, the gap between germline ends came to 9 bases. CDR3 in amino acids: CATADPYEQYF. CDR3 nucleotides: TGTGCCACCGCGGACCCCTACGAGCAGTACTTC.

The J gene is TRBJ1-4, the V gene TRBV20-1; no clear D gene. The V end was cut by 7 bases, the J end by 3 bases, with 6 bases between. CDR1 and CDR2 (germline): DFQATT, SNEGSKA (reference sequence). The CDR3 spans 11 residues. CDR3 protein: CSGASNEKLFF. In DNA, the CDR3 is TGCAGTGGCGCGTCTAATGAAAAACTGTTTTTT.

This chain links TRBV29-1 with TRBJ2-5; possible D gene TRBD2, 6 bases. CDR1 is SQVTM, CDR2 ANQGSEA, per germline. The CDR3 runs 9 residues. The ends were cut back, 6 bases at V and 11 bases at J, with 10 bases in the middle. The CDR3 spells CSVREAQYF. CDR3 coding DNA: TGCAGCGTCAGGGAGGCTCAGTACTTC.

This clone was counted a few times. This CDR3 is CASSLAARETQYF. CDR3 nucleotide sequence: TGTGCCAGCAGCTTGGCGGCAAGGGAGACCCAGTACTTC. The chain joins TRBV5-4 to TRBJ2-5; no definite D call. V was cut by 0 bases and J by 5 bases, with 8 bases left in between. CDR1 and CDR2 (germline): SGHNT, YYREEE (reference sequence). The CDR3 is 13 amino acids.

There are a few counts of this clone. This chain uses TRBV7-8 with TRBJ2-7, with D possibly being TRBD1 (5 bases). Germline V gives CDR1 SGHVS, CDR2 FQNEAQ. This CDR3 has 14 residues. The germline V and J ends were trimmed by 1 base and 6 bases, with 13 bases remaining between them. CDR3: CASSLEVVGAEQYV. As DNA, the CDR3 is TGTGCCAGCAGCTTAGAAGTCGTAGGGGCCGAGCAGTACGTC.

The CDR3 DNA is TGTGCCAGTTCTACGGACAGATACTCCTACGAGCAGTACTTC. Translation gives CASSTDRYSYEQYF. The chain uses TRBV6-1 and TRBJ2-7; D perhaps matches TRBD1 (6 bases). There are 14 residues in the CDR3. V lost 9 bases to trimming and J lost 0 bases, with 15 bases between them. In germline, CDR1 is MNHNS, CDR2 SASEGT.

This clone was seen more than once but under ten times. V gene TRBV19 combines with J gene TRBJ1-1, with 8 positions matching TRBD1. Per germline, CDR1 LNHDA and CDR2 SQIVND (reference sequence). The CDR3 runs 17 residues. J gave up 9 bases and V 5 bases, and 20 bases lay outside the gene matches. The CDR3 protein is CASSVRTGPRGLGKAFF. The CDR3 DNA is TGTGCCAGTAGTGTTCGGACAGGGCCAAGGGGGCTTGGTAAAGCTTTCTTT.

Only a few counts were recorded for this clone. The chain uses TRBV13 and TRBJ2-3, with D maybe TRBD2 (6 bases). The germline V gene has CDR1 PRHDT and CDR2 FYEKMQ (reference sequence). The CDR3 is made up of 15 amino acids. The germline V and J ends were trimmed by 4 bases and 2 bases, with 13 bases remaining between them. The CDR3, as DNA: TGTGCCAGCAGCTCGACTAGGGTTTACACAGATACGCAGTATTTT. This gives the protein CASSSTRVYTDTQYF.

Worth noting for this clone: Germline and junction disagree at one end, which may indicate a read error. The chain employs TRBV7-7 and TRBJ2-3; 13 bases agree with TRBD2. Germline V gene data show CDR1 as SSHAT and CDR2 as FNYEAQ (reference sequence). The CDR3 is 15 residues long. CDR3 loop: CASSPILAGGQLRDF. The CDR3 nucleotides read TGTGCTAGCAGCCCCATACTAGCGGGAGGGCAGTTGAGGGATTTT.

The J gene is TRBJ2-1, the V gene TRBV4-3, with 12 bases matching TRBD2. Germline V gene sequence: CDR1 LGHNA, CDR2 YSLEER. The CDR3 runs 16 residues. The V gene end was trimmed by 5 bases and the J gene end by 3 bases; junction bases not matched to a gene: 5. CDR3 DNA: TGCGCCAGCAGCTCCCGACTAGCGGGGGACTACAATGAGCAGTTCTTC. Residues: CASSSRLAGDYNEQFF.